This T cell receptor beta chain was sequenced in a study of cytomegalovirus exposure and HLA in healthy donors. Clones were sequenced by immunoSEQ multiplex PCR, and TCRdb holds only the in-frame ones, with some missing. This sample has 280,000 or so clones, with 85% to 90% found just once. Germline CDR1 reads SGHNT; CDR2 reads YYREEE (reference sequence). J lost 2 bases, V lost 9 bases, and 5 bases had no gene match. The CDR3 covers 15 residues. Regarding the study as a whole: The tendency of first-cohort TCR clusters to co-occur in the 100 to 150 validation repertoires was identified by a subsequent analysis. As confirmed in vitro, a few CMV-associated chains were specific for CMV antigens.

Separation from the approximately 670-subject first cohort characterized the roughly 120-subject validation cohort, to which the donors belonged. Comments on this clone: The target antigen is unknown.

The sequence was obtained from a woman younger than 35 in good health and CMV-seronegative. The chain carries TRBV5-4 and TRBJ2-7, with 16 nucleotides matching TRBD2. Material: PBMCs. CDR3 DNA sequence: TGTGCCATGGGACTAGCGGGAGGGCCCGCCTACGAGCAGTACTTC. Translation: CAMGLAGGPAYEQYF.